This T cell receptor beta chain comes out of a study of T cell responses to AZD1222 COVID-19 vaccine. Study-level findings and limits: Spike-specific TCR depth and breadth grew after two AZD1222 doses.

Remarks on this clone: The antigen is unknown.

The CDR3 is 16 amino acids. Germline V gene lookup returns CDR1 SGHVS and CDR2 FQNEAQ. The J segment lost 6 bases and the V segment lost 2 bases, leaving 12 bases of the junction unmatched. Profiling relied on immunoSEQ multiplex PCR, and the TCRdb table lists in-frame clones only, not all of them. The table records over 55,000 clones, about 74% of them present only once. The V gene is TRBV7-8, the J gene TRBJ1-1, with 7 bases that match TRBD1. The sequenced sample was peripheral blood, obtained 28 days after the second AZD1222 dose. The TCR originated in an adult who received the AZD1222 COVID-19 vaccine. CDR3 sequence: CASSLNPGLRGAEAFF. For the CDR3, the DNA is TGTGCCAGCAGCTTAAACCCGGGGCTCAGGGGGGCTGAAGCTTTCTTT.